This section outlines one T cell receptor (beta chain) sequence together with its context. The source of the sample is a study of blood T cell repertoires in COVID-19. Sequenced by immunoSEQ multiplex PCR; TCRdb stores in-frame clones only, minus some. The sample has around 450,000 clones, around 90% seen once. Between the trimmed V and J ends, which lost 6 bases and 2 bases, there was a span of 14 bases. The CDR3 is 15 amino acids. Germline V gives CDR1 SNHLY, CDR2 FYNNEI. Symptom resolution, clearance, or two negative PCRs marked the recovered donors of Cohort 3. The clonotype originates from a man between 18 and 35 years old who had recovered from COVID-19. V gene TRBV2 combines with J gene TRBJ1-5, with TRBD1 as a possible D gene (5 bases). Input material: PBMCs or T cells enriched from blood (not recorded which). CDR3 sequence reads: CASSDQGYGNQPQHF. As DNA, the CDR3 is TGTGCCAGCAGCGATCAGGGCTACGGCAATCAGCCCCAGCATTTT.